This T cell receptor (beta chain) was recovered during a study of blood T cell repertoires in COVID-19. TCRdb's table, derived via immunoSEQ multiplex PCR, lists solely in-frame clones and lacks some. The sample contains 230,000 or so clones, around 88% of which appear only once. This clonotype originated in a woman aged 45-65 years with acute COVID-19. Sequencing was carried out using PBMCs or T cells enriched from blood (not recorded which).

CDR3 region: CAEAGGSGGYTF. CDR3 coding DNA: TGTGCCGAAGCAGGGGGGTCGGGAGGCTACACCTTC. The chain has TRBV28 and TRBJ1-2; 7 positions agree with TRBD1. Germline lookup yields CDR1 MDHEN and CDR2 SYDVKM. CDR3 length: 12 amino acids. Trimming took 11 bases from V and 8 from J; bases not matched to a gene: 11.